The 5 T cell receptor beta chains below come from one sample, sequenced in a study of blood T cell repertoires in COVID-19. TCRdb keeps only in-frame clones here, not all; method: immunoSEQ multiplex PCR. The sample shows roughly 280,000 clones, roughly 87% of them seen only once. The material sequenced was peripheral blood. These receptor sequences come from a woman between 45 and 60 years old who had recovered from COVID-19.

The chain carries TRBV20-1 and TRBJ1-2; D is uncertain. The V gene's germline CDR1 is DFQATT and CDR2 SNEGSKA (reference sequence). Trimming took off 5 bases at V and 5 bases at J, with 9 bases between the two ends. There are 11 residues in the CDR3. In nucleotides, the CDR3 is TGCAGTGCTGAAGGAGCTTATGGCTACACCTTC. This encodes CSAEGAYGYTF.

A remark on this clone: This specimen includes other DNA sequences encoding the same CDR3. CDR3 DNA: TGTGCCAGTAGTATCCTAGCGGGGTACAATGAGCAGTTCTTC. Translating it yields CASSILAGYNEQFF. The rearrangement links TRBV19 to TRBJ2-1, with TRBD2 matching 9 bases. Germline assignment: CDR1 LNHDA and CDR2 SQIVND (reference sequence). This CDR3 has 14 residues. The junction had 1 base not matched to a gene; V was cut back by 3 bases and J by 4 bases.

The V and J genes are TRBV19 and TRBJ2-5, with D tentatively TRBD2 (5 bases). Germline CDR1 reads LNHDA; CDR2 reads SQIVND (reference sequence). V was cut by 5 bases and J by 0 bases, with 13 bases left in between. The CDR3 is 15 amino acids. In DNA, the CDR3 is TGTGCCAGTAGTCTCAGCTTAGCGTACCAAGAGACCCAGTACTTC. Protein: CASSLSLAYQETQYF.

The chain carries TRBV7-2 and TRBJ2-1; D not certain. Trimming removed 5 bases from V and 9 bases from J, with 5 bases in between. The CDR3 covers 10 residues. Germline CDR1 SGHTA, CDR2 FQGNSA. The CDR3 DNA sequence: TGTGCCAGCAGCCGGGTTGAGCAGTTCTTC. This translates into CASSRVEQFF.

V is TRBV6-5 and J is TRBJ2-1; 8 bases fit TRBD1. The V gene's germline CDR1 is MNHEY and CDR2 SVGAGI. Trimming cost V 4 bases and J 1 base; bases outside gene matches: 3. The CDR3 totals 15 residues. The CDR3 protein is CASSFQGASYNEQFF. CDR3 in DNA: TGTGCCAGCAGTTTTCAGGGGGCTTCCTACAATGAGCAGTTCTTC.